This T cell receptor beta chain comes out of a study of blood T cell repertoires in COVID-19. The CDR3 consists of 14 residues. CDR1 is GTSNPN, CDR2 SVGIG, per germline (reference sequence). Trimming at V came to 3 bases and at J to 3 bases, leaving 3 bases not matched to a gene. Methods used by the authors: Cell counts per sample came from amplifying reference gene primers. The data were produced by immunoSEQ multiplex PCR, yet TCRdb's version contains in-frame clones alone and is incomplete. D and trimming were read from the DNA, whereas the V and J calls and clone size are those reported in that table. This sample has a few hundred thousand clones, with approximately 89% found just once.

The J gene is TRBJ1-5, the V gene TRBV30; 9 nucleotides match TRBD1. The sequencing sample was made of peripheral blood. The clonotype comes from an older woman with COVID-19, enrolled during active disease. CDR3 bases: TGTGCCTGGAGCGGGACAGGGAACAATCAGCCCCAGCATTTT. It yields the protein CAWSGTGNNQPQHF.